This T cell receptor (beta chain) stems from a study of shared clonotypes between healthy human individuals. This CDR3 is built from 16 residues. In germline, CDR1 is SEHNR, CDR2 FQNEAQ (reference sequence). Unmatched junction bases numbered 7, after V lost 5 bases and J lost 1 base. TCRdb's table, derived via immunoSEQ multiplex PCR, lists solely in-frame clones and lacks some. The repertoire holds around 1.9 million clones, with about 93% as singletons. Positive CCR7 selection of CD45RO-negative cells yielded the naive CD8 cells, and terminally differentiated effector memory CD45RA+ cells were excluded.

This chain joins TRBV7-9 and TRBJ1-2; 10 bases match TRBD1. Material for sequencing was naive CD8+ T cells from PBMCs. This receptor was identified in a young man in good health. Some clones in this sample may be carry-over from other donors' samples. The CDR3 spells CASSPLGQGVNYGYTF. The CDR3 region has the DNA TGTGCCAGCAGCCCCCTTGGACAGGGGGTTAACTATGGCTACACCTTC.